What follows is one T cell receptor beta chain and its context. This entry is derived from a study of blood T cell repertoires in COVID-19. Study at large: COVID-19 samples from acute and convalescent phases originated in the United States, Italy and Spain. T cells, B-cell-depleted T cells, or PBMCs provided the cDNA or gDNA that served as material.

Original data processing: Reference gene primer amplification in the assay estimated nucleated cell counts. Assay: immunoSEQ multiplex PCR; the TCRdb copy retains only in-frame clones and omits some. From that table come the V and J calls and clone size; the DNA was used to work out D and trimming. The data hold some 200,000 clones, with around 82% observed a single time. The sample was peripheral blood. This receptor was identified in a woman aged 70 to 79 with acute or convalescent COVID-19.

The CDR3 reads CATSDPGQGTLGETQYF. In DNA, the CDR3 is TGTGCCACCAGTGACCCGGGACAGGGGACGTTGGGAGAGACCCAGTACTTC. This chain uses TRBV24-1 with TRBJ2-5; 10 bases match TRBD1. The CDR3 sequence is 17 residues long. Germline V gene data show CDR1 as KGHDR and CDR2 as SFDVKD. The ends lost 4 bases at V and 4 bases at J; junction bases unmatched: 11.